This note documents a single TCR beta chain sequence. This sample is part of a study of identical twins. TCRdb reprocessed the 5' RACE reads via MiXCR and lists one record per CDR3 protein. The sample lists about 190,000 distinct CDR3 sequences, about a sixth occurring once. V was pared by 5 bases and J by 4 bases, with 14 bases of the junction left unmatched. This CDR3 has 17 amino acids. Germline V lookup: CDR1 SNHLY, CDR2 FYNNEI. The same data also went into a second study, on T cells expressing NK-cell markers.

The sequenced sample consisted of CD8+ T cells sorted from blood. The chain is built from TRBV2 and TRBJ1-1, with 9 nucleotides matching TRBD1. This TCR was recovered from a young woman in good health. In DNA, the CDR3 is TGTGCCAGCAGTCCGGGACAGGGAGGAGGAGGGGTCACTGAAGCTTTCTTT. Residues: CASSPGQGGGGVTEAFF.